This T cell receptor (beta chain) was recovered during a study of CXCR3-negative and CXCR3-positive naive CD8 T cells. Study conclusions and caveats: Memory, not naive, CXCR3-negative and CXCR3-positive cells differed in TRBV-TRBJ usage. Much lower diversity was found in memory CD8+ cells, while both naive subsets had comparably high diversity. Naive cells that were CXCR3-positive had more hydrophobic TRB CDR3s (compared with CXCR3-negative naive cells).

A CD45RO-CCR7+CD27+CD95- phenotype identified naive CD8+ T cells. Comment on this clonotype: The antigen is not known.

Germline CDR1 reads SQVTM; CDR2 reads ANQGSEA. This CDR3 is 12 amino acids long. In preparing the TRB cDNA libraries, 5' RACE with UMI labels was used. TCRdb re-called the 5' RACE reads; one entry per CDR3 protein, DNA not given. The sample data list about 120,000 distinct CDR3 sequences. This sequence joins TRBV29-1 and TRBJ2-7; without DNA, the TCRdb call of TRBD1 cannot be checked. The clonotype was recovered from a human donor in good health. Some clones in this sample may be carry-over from other donors' samples. The specimen was naive CXCR3- CD8+ T cells from blood. Documented subset: CD45RO-CCR7+CD27+CD95- naive CD8+ T cells lacking CXCR3 (TNR3-). This chain's CDR3 is CSAADSGVEQYF.